This T cell receptor beta chain was recorded in a study of PD-1 blockade in classical Hodgkin lymphoma. CDR1 is SGHRS and CDR2 is YFSETQ in the germline V gene. The CDR3 has 15 residues. Unmatched junction bases numbered 8, after V lost 5 bases and J lost 4 bases. Repertoires were generated with immunoSEQ multiplex PCR, while TCRdb's copy carries only in-frame clones and drops some. The sample lists approximately 41,000 clones; roughly two thirds were seen once. Indicated time point: cycle 4 day 1 (C4D1), after five to seven weeks of nivolumab. Every patient was affected by relapse after autologous stem cell transplantation, while exposure to brentuximab vedotin was not uniform. Points from the study as a whole: Significant TCR diversity gains by C4D1 occurred in CD4+ but not CD8+ cells. Baseline diversity resembling that of newly diagnosed patients was seen in complete responders. Relative to healthy donors, newly diagnosed patients reportedly had lower baseline TCR diversity, which was reported as lower still in relapsed/refractory patients. The causes of the repertoire differences, possibly disease activity or prior therapy, remain undefined.

Regarding this clone: The antigen is not known.

J is TRBJ1-4 and V is TRBV5-1, with 7 bases that match TRBD1. The material sequenced was peripheral blood mononuclear cells (PBMCs), taken before the fourth cycle of nivolumab. The sequence was obtained from a human donor with classical Hodgkin lymphoma. The CDR3 is CASSRDGTVNEKLFF. The CDR3 DNA reads as TGCGCCAGCAGTCGGGATGGGACAGTTAATGAAAAACTGTTTTTT.